This T cell receptor (beta chain) was identified in a study of blood T cells in healthy people across ages. Study-level points and caveats: Roughly linearly, TCR beta diversity per million T cells fell as age increased.

Then a second PCR, running about 6 to 12 cycles, was carried out with a sample-barcoded 5' primer and a J-beta primer mix. TCRdb fed the 5' RACE reads into MiXCR, producing one record per CDR3 protein. This repertoire shows around 280,000 distinct CDR3 sequences, around 27% found once; its top ten account for over 25%. The CDR3 spans 18 residues. V gave up 2 bases and J gave up 8 bases, with 27 bases separating them. CDR1 ENHRY and CDR2 SYGVKD come from the germline V gene. A remark on this clonotype: Its cognate antigen is unknown.

Total RNA amounts of at least 5 micrograms were extracted per sample. The genes are TRBV10-3 and TRBJ1-1; D gene unclear. The material sequenced was blood. The TCR originated in a woman between 65 and 79 years old in good health. CDR3 residues: CAISEPSGRARALEEAFF. The CDR3 nucleotides read TGTGCCATCAGTGAGCCCTCTGGGAGGGCGAGGGCTTTGGAGGAAGCTTTCTTT.